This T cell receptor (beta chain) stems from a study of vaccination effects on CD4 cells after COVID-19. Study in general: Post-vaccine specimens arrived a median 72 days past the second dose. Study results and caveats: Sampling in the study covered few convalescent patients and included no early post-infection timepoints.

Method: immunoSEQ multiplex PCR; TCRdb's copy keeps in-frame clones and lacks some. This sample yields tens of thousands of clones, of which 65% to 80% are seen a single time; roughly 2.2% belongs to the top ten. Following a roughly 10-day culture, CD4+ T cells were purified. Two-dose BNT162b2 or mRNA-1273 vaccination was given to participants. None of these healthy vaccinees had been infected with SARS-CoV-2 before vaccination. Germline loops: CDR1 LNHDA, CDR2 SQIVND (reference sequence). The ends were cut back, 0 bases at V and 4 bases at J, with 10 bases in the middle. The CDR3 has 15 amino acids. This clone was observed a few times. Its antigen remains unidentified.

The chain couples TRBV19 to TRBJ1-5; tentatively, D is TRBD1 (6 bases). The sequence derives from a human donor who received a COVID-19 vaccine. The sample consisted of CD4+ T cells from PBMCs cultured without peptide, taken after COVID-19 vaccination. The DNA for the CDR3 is TGTGCCAGTAGTATAGAAGGGGGTGGTAATCAGCCCCAGCATTTT. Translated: CASSIEGGGNQPQHF.